The 23 T cell receptor beta chains given below trace back to one sample, sequenced in a study of T-cell memory formation after mild COVID-19 (dated by TCRdb to the early 2020s). Libraries were made using 5' RACE. Instrument used: Illumina NovaSeq 6000. TCRdb trimmed public reads at Q25 via fastp, called clones via MiXCR and kept in-frame beta chains. Every distinct CDR3 protein forms one entry, paired with its most common genes and DNA. The sample yields about 340,000 distinct CDR3 sequences; roughly 21% were counted once. Around 12% of the sample comes from the top ten. Material for sequencing was PBMCs or a T cell subset sorted from them (not recorded which). These receptors were taken from an adult woman who had mild COVID-19 (a few samples of this study predate the infection). The sample titles of this study are shuffled in the database, so cell type and time point are left out; the donor was told from shared clones.

The sample holds a few counts of this clonotype. The J gene is TRBJ1-2, the V gene TRBV7-9; D uncertain. Trimming removed 5 bases at V and 8 bases at J, with 15 bases between. The germline CDR1 and CDR2 sequences are SEHNR and FQNEAQ (reference sequence). CDR3 length equals 13 residues. The CDR3 here is CASSPDSYGGYTF. The DNA for the CDR3 is TGTGCCAGCAGCCCGGACTCCTATGGGGGCTACACCTTC.

The sample holds a few counts of this clonotype. The chain joins TRBV20-1 to TRBJ1-1; D is uncertain. CDR3 length equals 15 residues. Trimming took 5 bases from V and 1 from J, leaving 17 bases between them. CDR1 DFQATT and CDR2 SNEGSKA come from the germline V gene (reference sequence). The CDR3 spells CSAPSAGSKNTEAFF. For the CDR3, the DNA is TGCAGTGCTCCCTCGGCCGGCTCCAAGAACACTGAAGCTTTCTTT.

This clonotype was seen only a few times. The V call is TRBV20-1, the J call TRBJ1-2; TRBD1 agrees at 8 bases. Per germline, CDR1 DFQATT and CDR2 SNEGSKA (reference sequence). The CDR3 extends over 16 amino acids. V was pared by 0 bases and J by 3 bases, with 9 bases of the junction left unmatched. The CDR3 nucleotides read TGCAGTGCTAGAGATTTTTTGCAGGGGGCATACTATGGCTACACCTTC. Translating gives CSARDFLQGAYYGYTF.

The chain couples TRBV7-9 to TRBJ1-2; D gene uncertain. Germline V CDR1 and CDR2: SEHNR, FQNEAQ (reference sequence). The V and J ends lost 5 bases and 2 bases respectively, with 12 bases between them. The length of the CDR3 is 14 residues. The CDR3 bases are TGTGCCAGCAGCGTCGGGCCACCCAACTATGGCTACACCTTC. This encodes CASSVGPPNYGYTF.

This clonotype turned up a few times. The V and J genes are TRBV19 and TRBJ1-5, with no clear D. This CDR3 is built from 12 residues. V lost 0 bases to trimming and J lost 8 bases, with 5 bases between them. From germline, CDR1 is LNHDA and CDR2 SQIVND (reference sequence). The CDR3 loop reads CASSIEREPQHF. The CDR3 bases are TGTGCCAGTAGTATAGAGCGGGAGCCCCAGCATTTT.

The chain has TRBV7-9 and TRBJ2-7, with unresolved D. From germline, CDR1 is SEHNR and CDR2 FQNEAQ (reference sequence). CDR3 length equals 15 residues. The germline V and J ends were trimmed by 1 base and 2 bases, with 12 bases remaining between them. CDR3 DNA sequence: TGTGCCAGCAGCTTAGGCGCGGAAACAGCCTACGAGCAGTACTTC. Its protein is CASSLGAETAYEQYF.

This chain connects TRBV7-8 to TRBJ1-1; D is unresolved. V was pared by 1 base and J by 4 bases, with 10 bases between. CDR1 and CDR2 (germline): SGHVS, FQNEAQ. The CDR3 has 14 residues. The DNA for the CDR3 is TGTGCCAGCAGCTTAGTATACTCTGGCACTGAAGCTTTCTTT. This encodes CASSLVYSGTEAFF.

There are a few counts of this clonotype. The rearrangement uses TRBV18 and TRBJ1-1; D not resolved. Trimming removed 0 bases at V and 3 bases at J, with 5 bases between. Per the germline V gene, CDR1 is KGHSH and CDR2 is LQKENI. The CDR3 is 13 residues long. The CDR3 nucleotides read TGTGCCAGCTCACCACCGGCCGACACTGAAGCTTTCTTT. Translation gives CASSPPADTEAFF.

The chain has TRBV24-1 and TRBJ2-3, with D possibly matching TRBD1 (5 bases). The CDR3 has 14 residues. V lost 6 bases and J 2 bases, leaving 11 bases between the germline ends. CDR1 KGHDR and CDR2 SFDVKD come from the germline V gene. The CDR3 region has the DNA TGTGCCACCAGTAGGGGTGCGGACACAGATACGCAGTATTTT. Residues: CATSRGADTDTQYF.

The gene calls are TRBV4-1 and TRBJ2-2; TRBD1 aligns across 7 bases. V was clipped by 1 base and J by 5 bases; unmatched bases: 7. CDR1 is MGHRA and CDR2 is YSYEKL in the germline V gene. The CDR3 consists of 16 residues. The CDR3 reads CASSQVGTVNTGELFF. The DNA of the CDR3 is TGCGCCAGCAGCCAAGTAGGGACAGTTAATACCGGGGAGCTGTTTTTT.

This clonotype was observed a handful of times. The chain has TRBV11-3 and TRBJ1-1, with unresolved D. V dropped 7 bases and J dropped 6 bases, with 15 bases sitting between them. Germline CDR1 SGHNT, CDR2 YENEEA. The CDR3 has 13 residues. The chain's CDR3 is CASISWGTPEAFF. DNA for the CDR3: TGTGCCAGCATTTCATGGGGTACCCCTGAAGCTTTCTTT.

There are a few counts of this clonotype. This chain connects TRBV7-2 to TRBJ2-1; TRBD1 agrees at 9 bases. The length of the CDR3 is 16 residues. From germline, CDR1 is SGHTA and CDR2 FQGNSA. The J segment lost 2 bases and the V segment lost 2 bases, leaving 4 bases of the junction unmatched. This chain's CDR3 is CASSLTGDRAYNEQFF. The CDR3 nucleotides are TGTGCCAGCAGCTTAACAGGGGACAGGGCCTACAATGAGCAGTTCTTC.

V is TRBV20-1 and J is TRBJ2-6; 7 bases match TRBD1. Trimming cost V 1 base and J 0 bases; bases outside gene matches: 12. Germline V CDR1 and CDR2: DFQATT, SNEGSKA (reference sequence). CDR3 size: 19 residues. CDR3 nucleotide sequence: TGCAGTGCTAGAGGGGGAAGGGACAGAGCCTTCTCTGGGGCCAACGTCCTGACTTTC. Translated, it gives CSARGGRDRAFSGANVLTF.

The chain couples TRBV3-1 to TRBJ2-7; D ambiguous. Looked up from germline, CDR1 is LGHDT and CDR2 is YNNKEL (reference sequence). The CDR3 totals 16 residues. Deletions cut 1 base from V and 2 bases from J, with 15 bases between. The CDR3 DNA reads as TGTGCCAGCAGCCAAGGGCGATTCGGCGTAGCCTACGAGCAGTACTTC. Protein product: CASSQGRFGVAYEQYF.

This clonotype was observed many times. V is TRBV25-1 and J is TRBJ2-1, with 7 bases that match TRBD2. From germline, CDR1 is MGHDK and CDR2 SYGVNS. The CDR3 is made up of 16 amino acids. After removal of 6 bases from V and 0 bases from J, the junction contained 8 bases not matched to a gene. The CDR3 protein is CASRPGGGSSYNEQFF. The CDR3 DNA reads TGTGCCAGCAGACCTGGGGGGGGGAGCTCCTACAATGAGCAGTTCTTC.

The rearrangement uses TRBV4-3 and TRBJ2-3, with TRBD1 identical over 9 bases. J was trimmed by 2 bases and V by 0 bases; bases with no gene match: 3. The CDR3 is 16 residues long. Germline loops: CDR1 LGHNA, CDR2 YSLEER. As DNA, the CDR3 is TGCGCCAGCAGCCAAGACTGGACAGGGGACACAGATACGCAGTATTTT. This translates into CASSQDWTGDTDTQYF.

This chain joins TRBV18 and TRBJ1-1; possibly TRBD1 for D (5 bases). V was shortened by 3 bases and J by 0 bases, with 11 bases between the two germline ends. The CDR3 runs to 15 residues. Per germline, CDR1 KGHSH and CDR2 LQKENI. In nucleotides, the CDR3 is TGTGCCAGCTCACCGGACATAAACATGAACACTGAAGCTTTCTTT. This codes for CASSPDINMNTEAFF.

This clonotype was recorded a few times. The gene calls are TRBV6-2 or TRBV6-3 and TRBJ1-5, with TRBD1 matching 10 bases. The V segment lost 6 bases and the J segment 4 bases; nucleotides outside the gene matches: 21. This CDR3 is built from 20 residues. CDR1 is MNHEY and CDR2 is SVGEGT in the germline V gene. The CDR3: CASRPNDNRQGAIQNQPQHF. In nucleotides, the CDR3 is TGTGCCAGCAGACCCAACGATAATCGACAGGGGGCGATTCAGAATCAGCCCCAGCATTTT.

The CDR3 bases are TGTGCCAGCACCATAGGGGGGTCCTATGGCTACACCTTC. Its protein product is CASTIGGSYGYTF. The V call is TRBV7-6, the J call TRBJ1-2, with D possibly matching TRBD1 (6 bases). Germline V lookup: CDR1 SGHVS, CDR2 FNYEAQ. The V and J ends lost 7 bases and 4 bases respectively, with 13 bases between them. The CDR3 totals 13 residues.

The chain links TRBV6-6 to TRBJ1-4; D call uncertain. The CDR3 extends over 14 amino acids. Germline CDR1 and CDR2: MNHNY and SVGAGI (reference sequence). Trimming removed 2 bases at V and 1 base at J, with 5 bases between. The CDR3 loop reads CASSYGVTNEKLFF. The CDR3 region has the DNA TGTGCCAGCAGTTACGGGGTAACTAATGAAAAACTGTTTTTT.

The chain joins TRBV20-1 to TRBJ1-5; perhaps TRBD1 as D (5 bases). The V and J ends lost 3 bases and 2 bases respectively, with 14 bases between them. Germline CDR1 is DFQATT and CDR2 is SNEGSKA (reference sequence). The CDR3 contains 15 residues. CDR3 DNA: TGCAGTGCTAGGAACCAATTCAGGGGCAATCAGCCCCAGCATTTT. This encodes CSARNQFRGNQPQHF.

The V and J genes are TRBV12-3 or TRBV12-4 and TRBJ2-7; D perhaps matches TRBD1 (6 bases). This CDR3 comprises 14 residues. V lost 5 bases and J 2 bases, leaving 13 bases between the germline ends. CDR3 region: CASSAQGRTYEQYF. In DNA, the CDR3 is TGTGCCAGCAGTGCCCAGGGGCGTACCTACGAGCAGTACTTC.

J is TRBJ2-5 and V is TRBV2; D ambiguous. The CDR3 extends over 12 amino acids. The V gene lost 7 bases and the J gene lost 2 bases, with 8 bases spanning the gap. Germline CDR1 and CDR2: SNHLY and FYNNEI. CDR3 loop: CASTGPQETQYF. The DNA of the CDR3 is TGTGCCAGCACCGGGCCGCAAGAGACCCAGTACTTC.